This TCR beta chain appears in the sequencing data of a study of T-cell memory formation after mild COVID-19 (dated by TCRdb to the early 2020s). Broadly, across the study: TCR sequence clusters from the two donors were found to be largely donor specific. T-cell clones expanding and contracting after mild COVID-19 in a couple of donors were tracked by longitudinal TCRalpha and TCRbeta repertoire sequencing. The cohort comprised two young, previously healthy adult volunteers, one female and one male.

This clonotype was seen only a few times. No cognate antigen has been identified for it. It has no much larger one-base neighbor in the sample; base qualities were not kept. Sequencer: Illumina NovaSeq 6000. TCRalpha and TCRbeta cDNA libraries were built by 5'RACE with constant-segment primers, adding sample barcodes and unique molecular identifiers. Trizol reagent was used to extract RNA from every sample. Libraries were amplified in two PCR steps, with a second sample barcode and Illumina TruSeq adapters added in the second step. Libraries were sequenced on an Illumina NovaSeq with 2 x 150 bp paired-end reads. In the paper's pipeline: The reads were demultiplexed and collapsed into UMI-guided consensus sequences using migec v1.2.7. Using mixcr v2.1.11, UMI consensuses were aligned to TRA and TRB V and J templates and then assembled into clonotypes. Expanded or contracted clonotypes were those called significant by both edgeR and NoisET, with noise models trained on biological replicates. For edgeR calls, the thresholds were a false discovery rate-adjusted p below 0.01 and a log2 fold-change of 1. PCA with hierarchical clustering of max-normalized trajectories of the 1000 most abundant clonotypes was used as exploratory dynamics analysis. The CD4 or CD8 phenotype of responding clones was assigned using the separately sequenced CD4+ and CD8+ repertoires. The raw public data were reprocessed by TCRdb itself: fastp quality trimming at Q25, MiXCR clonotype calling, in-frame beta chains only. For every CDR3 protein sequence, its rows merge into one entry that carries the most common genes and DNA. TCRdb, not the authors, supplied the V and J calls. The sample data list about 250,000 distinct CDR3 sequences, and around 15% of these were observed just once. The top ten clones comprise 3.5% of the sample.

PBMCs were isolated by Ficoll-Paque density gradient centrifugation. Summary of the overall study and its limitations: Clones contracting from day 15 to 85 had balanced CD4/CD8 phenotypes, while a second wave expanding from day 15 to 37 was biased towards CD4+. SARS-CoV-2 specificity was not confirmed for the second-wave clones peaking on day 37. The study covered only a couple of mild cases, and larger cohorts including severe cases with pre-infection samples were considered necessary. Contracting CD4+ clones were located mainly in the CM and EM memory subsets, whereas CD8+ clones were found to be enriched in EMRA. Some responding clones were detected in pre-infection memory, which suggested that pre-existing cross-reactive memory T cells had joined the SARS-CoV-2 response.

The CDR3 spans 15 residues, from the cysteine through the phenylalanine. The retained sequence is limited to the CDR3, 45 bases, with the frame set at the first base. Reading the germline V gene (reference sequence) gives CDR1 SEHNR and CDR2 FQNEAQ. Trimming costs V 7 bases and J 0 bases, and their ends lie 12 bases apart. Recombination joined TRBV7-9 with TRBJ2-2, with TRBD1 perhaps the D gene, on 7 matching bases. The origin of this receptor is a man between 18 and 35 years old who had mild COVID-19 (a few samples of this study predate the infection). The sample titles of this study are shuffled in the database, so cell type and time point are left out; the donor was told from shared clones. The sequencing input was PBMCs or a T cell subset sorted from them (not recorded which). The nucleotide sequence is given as TGTGCCAGCACCCAGGGGGGAGCGAACACCGGGGAGCTGTTTTTT. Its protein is CASTQGGANTGELFF.